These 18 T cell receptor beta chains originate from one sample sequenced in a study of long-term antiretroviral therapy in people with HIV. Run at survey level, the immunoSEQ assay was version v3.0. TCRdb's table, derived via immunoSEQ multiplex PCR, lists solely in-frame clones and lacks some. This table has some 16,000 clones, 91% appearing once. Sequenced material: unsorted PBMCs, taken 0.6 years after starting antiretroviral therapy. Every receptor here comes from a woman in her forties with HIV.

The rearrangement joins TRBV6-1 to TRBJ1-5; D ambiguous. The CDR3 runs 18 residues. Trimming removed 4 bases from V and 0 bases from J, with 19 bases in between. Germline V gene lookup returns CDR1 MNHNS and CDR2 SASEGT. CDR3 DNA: TGTGCCAGCAGTGGGCTAATCGAGGAAGGATTTAGCAATCAGCCCCAGCATTTT. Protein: CASSGLIEEGFSNQPQHF.

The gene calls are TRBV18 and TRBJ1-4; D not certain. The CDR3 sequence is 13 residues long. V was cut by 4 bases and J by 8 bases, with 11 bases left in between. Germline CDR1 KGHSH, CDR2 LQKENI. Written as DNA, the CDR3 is TGTGCCAGCTCACAAGCCCAGGAGGAAAAACTGTTTTTT. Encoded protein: CASSQAQEEKLFF.

Here the CDR3 reads CASSEGQTNEKLFF. Written as DNA, the CDR3 is TGTGCCAGCAGTGAAGGACAGACCAATGAAAAACTGTTTTTT. V is TRBV6-5 and J is TRBJ1-4, with D possibly TRBD1 on 6 matching bases. V was shortened by 5 bases and J by 5 bases, with 12 bases between the two germline ends. In germline, CDR1 is MNHEY, CDR2 SVGAGI. CDR3 size: 14 residues.

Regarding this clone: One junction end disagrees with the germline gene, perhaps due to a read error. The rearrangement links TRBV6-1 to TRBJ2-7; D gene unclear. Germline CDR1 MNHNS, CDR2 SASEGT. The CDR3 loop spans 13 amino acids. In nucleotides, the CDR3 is TGTGCCAGCAGTGTGACGAGCGTCGGCGGCTTGGGATTC. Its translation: CASSVTSVGGLGF.

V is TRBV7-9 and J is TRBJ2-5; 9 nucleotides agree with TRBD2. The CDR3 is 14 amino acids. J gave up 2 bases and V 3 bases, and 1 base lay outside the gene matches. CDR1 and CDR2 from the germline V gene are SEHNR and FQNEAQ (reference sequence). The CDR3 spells CASSFAGGQETQYF. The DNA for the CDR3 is TGTGCCAGCAGCTTCGCGGGGGGGCAAGAGACCCAGTACTTC.

The CDR3 sequence is CASSLVSLGYEQYF. CDR3 sequence (DNA): TGTGCCAGCAGCTTAGTGAGTCTCGGATACGAGCAGTACTTC. The gene calls are TRBV7-8 and TRBJ2-7; D not resolved. Germline V gene sequence: CDR1 SGHVS, CDR2 FQNEAQ. Trimming pared 1 base from V and 4 bases from J, leaving 11 bases between. The CDR3 sequence is 14 residues long.

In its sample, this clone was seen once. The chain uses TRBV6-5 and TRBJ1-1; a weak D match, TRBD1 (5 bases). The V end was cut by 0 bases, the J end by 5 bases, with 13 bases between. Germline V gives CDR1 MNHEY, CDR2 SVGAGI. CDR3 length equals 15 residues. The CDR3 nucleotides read TGTGCCAGCAGTTACTCAGGGGCCGCCCAAACTGAAGCTTTCTTT. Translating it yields CASSYSGAAQTEAFF.

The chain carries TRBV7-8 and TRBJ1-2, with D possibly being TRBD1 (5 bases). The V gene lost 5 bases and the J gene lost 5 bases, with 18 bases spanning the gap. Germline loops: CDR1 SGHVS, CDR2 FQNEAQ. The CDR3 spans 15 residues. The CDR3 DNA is TGTGCCAGCAGCCCAAAGAGACAGTCCGTATATGGCTACACCTTC. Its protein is CASSPKRQSVYGYTF.

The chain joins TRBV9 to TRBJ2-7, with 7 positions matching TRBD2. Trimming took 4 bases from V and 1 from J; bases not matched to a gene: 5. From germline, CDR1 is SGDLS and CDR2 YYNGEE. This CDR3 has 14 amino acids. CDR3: CASSSTGGSYEQYF. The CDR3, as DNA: TGTGCCAGCAGCTCGACCGGGGGGTCCTACGAGCAGTACTTC. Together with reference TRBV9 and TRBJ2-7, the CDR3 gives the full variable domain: DSGVTQTPKHLITATGQRVTLRCSPRSGDLSVYWYQQSLDQGLQFLIQYYNGEERAKGNILERFSAQQFPDLHSELNLSSLELGDSALYFCASSSTGGSYEQYFGPGTRLTVT.

The CDR3 DNA reads TGTGCCAGCAGCCAGGGACAGACCATGAACACTGAAGCTTTCTTT. Translated, it gives CASSQGQTMNTEAFF. The V and J genes are TRBV7-9 and TRBJ1-1; TRBD1 agrees at 7 bases. The CDR3 extends over 15 amino acids. From germline, CDR1 is SEHNR and CDR2 FQNEAQ (reference sequence). The V gene end was trimmed by 5 bases and the J gene end by 0 bases; junction bases not matched to a gene: 6.

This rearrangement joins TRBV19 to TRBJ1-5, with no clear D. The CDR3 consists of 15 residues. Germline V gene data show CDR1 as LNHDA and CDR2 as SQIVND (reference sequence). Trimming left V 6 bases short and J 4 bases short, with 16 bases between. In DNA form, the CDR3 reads TGTGCCAGTAGCCAACAAAGGGCCCGGAATCAGCCCCAGCATTTT. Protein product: CASSQQRARNQPQHF.

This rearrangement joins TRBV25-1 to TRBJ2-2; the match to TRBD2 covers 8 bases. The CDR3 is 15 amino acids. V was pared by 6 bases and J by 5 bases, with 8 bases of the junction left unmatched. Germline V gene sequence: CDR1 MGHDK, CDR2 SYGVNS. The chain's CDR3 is CASSPAGGRTGELFF. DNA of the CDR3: TGTGCCAGCAGCCCCGCGGGGGGAAGGACCGGGGAGCTGTTTTTT.

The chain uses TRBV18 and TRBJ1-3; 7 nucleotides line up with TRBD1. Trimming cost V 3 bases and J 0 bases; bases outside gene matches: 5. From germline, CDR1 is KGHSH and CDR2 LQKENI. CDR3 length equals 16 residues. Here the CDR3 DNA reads TGTGCCAGCTCACCGAGGGACAGATTCTCTGGAAACACCATATATTTT. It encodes CASSPRDRFSGNTIYF.

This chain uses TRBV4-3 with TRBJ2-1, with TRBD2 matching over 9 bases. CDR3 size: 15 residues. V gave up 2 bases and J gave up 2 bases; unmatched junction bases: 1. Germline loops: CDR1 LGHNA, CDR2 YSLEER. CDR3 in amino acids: CASSQLAGPYNEQFF. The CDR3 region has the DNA TGCGCCAGCAGCCAACTAGCGGGGCCCTACAATGAGCAGTTCTTC.

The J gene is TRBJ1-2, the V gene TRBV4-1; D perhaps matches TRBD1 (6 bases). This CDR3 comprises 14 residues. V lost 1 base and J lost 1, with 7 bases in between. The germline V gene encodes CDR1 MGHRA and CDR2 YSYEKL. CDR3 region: CASSQGGHNYGYTF. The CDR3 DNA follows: TGCGCCAGCAGCCAAGGGGGACATAACTATGGCTACACCTTC.

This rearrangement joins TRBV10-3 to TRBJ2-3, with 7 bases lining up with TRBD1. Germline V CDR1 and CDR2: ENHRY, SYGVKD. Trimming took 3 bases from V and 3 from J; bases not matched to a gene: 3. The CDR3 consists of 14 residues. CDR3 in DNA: TGTGCCATCAGTGAAGGGGGCGGGACAGATACGCAGTATTTT. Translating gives CAISEGGGTDTQYF.

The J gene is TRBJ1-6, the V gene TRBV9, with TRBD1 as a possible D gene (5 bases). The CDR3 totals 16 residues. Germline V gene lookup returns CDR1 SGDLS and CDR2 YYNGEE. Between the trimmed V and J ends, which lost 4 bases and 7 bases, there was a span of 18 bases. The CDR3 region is CASSYGTGRENSPLHF. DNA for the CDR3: TGTGCCAGCAGCTACGGGACCGGCCGTGAAAATTCACCCCTCCACTTT.

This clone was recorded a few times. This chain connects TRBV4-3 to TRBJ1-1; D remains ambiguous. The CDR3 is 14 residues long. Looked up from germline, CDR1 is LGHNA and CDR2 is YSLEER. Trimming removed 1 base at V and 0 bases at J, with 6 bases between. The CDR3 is CASSQALLNTEAFF. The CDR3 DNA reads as TGCGCCAGCAGCCAAGCGCTGTTGAACACTGAAGCTTTCTTT.